Below, 28 T cell receptor beta chains from the same sample are listed, as sequenced in a study of T-cell reconstitution after alpha-beta-depleted transplantation in children. A TCRbeta library incorporating unique molecular identifiers was prepared. TCRdb independently ran MiXCR on the PCR reads; one entry per CDR3 protein. The repertoire includes approximately 89,000 distinct CDR3 sequences, 15% to 18% of them detected once, and about 19% sits in the top ten. The sample in question was PBMCs, mostly from graft donor cells, obtained 180 days after TCRalphabeta/CD19-depleted stem cell transplant. All receptors come from a male patient between 2 and 10 years old who had a stem cell transplant for acute lymphoblastic leukemia, so the T cells may come from the graft donor.

This clonotype has only a few counts. The rearrangement uses TRBV12-3 or TRBV12-4 and TRBJ1-5; no definite D call. V was trimmed by 3 bases and J by 0 bases, leaving 6 bases between them. The CDR3 extends over 14 amino acids. This chain's CDR3 is CASSFQVSNQPQHF. The CDR3 DNA is TGTGCCAGCAGTTTCCAGGTTAGCAATCAGCCCCAGCATTTT.

This clonotype was seen more than once but under ten times. The V gene is TRBV7-2, the J gene TRBJ1-5; possibly TRBD1 for D (6 bases). The CDR3 consists of 15 residues. The germline gives CDR1 SGHTA, CDR2 FQGNSA. V lost 3 bases, J lost 2 bases, and 11 bases lay in between. CDR3 nucleotide sequence: TGTGCCAGCAGCTTGGGGGCGCGAGGCAATCAGCCCCAGCATTTT. Translated: CASSLGARGNQPQHF.

This clonotype was observed many times. In DNA form, the CDR3 reads TGCAGTGCTTCGACAGGGCGCTATGGCTACACCTTC. This translates into CSASTGRYGYTF. The gene calls are TRBV20-1 and TRBJ1-2, with 7 nucleotides matching TRBD1. This CDR3 is 12 amino acids long. Germline CDR1 is DFQATT and CDR2 is SNEGSKA (reference sequence). V dropped 5 bases and J dropped 4; count of bases not matched to a gene: 4.

This sequence joins TRBV7-6 and TRBJ2-2; tentatively, D is TRBD1 (6 bases). Germline V gene data show CDR1 as SGHVS and CDR2 as FNYEAQ. V dropped 4 bases and J dropped 4 bases, with 16 bases sitting between them. The CDR3 length is 16 residues. The CDR3 DNA sequence: TGTGCCAGCAGCTATCGACAGGTCCCGAGCACCGGGGAGCTGTTTTTT. Its protein is CASSYRQVPSTGELFF. The whole variable domain, remainder taken from reference TRBV7-6 and TRBJ2-2, is GAGVSQSPRYKVTKRGQDVALRCDPISGHVSLYWYRQALGQGPEFLTYFNYEAQQDKSGLPNDRFSAERPEGSISTLTIQRTEQRDSAMYRCASSYRQVPSTGELFFGEGSRLTVL.

The rearrangement links TRBV7-9 to TRBJ1-6; the D gene is possibly TRBD1 (5 bases). The CDR3 loop spans 16 amino acids. Germline CDR1 and CDR2: SEHNR and FQNEAQ (reference sequence). The V gene lost 3 bases and the J gene lost 6 bases, with 15 bases spanning the gap. CDR3 in amino acids: CASSFDQRGFNSPLHF. The CDR3 region has the DNA TGTGCCAGCAGCTTCGACCAAAGGGGATTTAATTCACCCCTCCACTTT.

The V call is TRBV12-3 or TRBV12-4, the J call TRBJ1-3; D ambiguous. V was trimmed by 4 bases and J by 0 bases, leaving 7 bases between them. This CDR3 is 14 amino acids long. DNA for the CDR3: TGTGCCAGCAGTTCCGGCTTCTCTGGAAACACCATATATTTT. Its protein product is CASSSGFSGNTIYF.

Regarding this clonotype: This may be a read error: a much more frequent sequence differs by one nucleotide. The chain couples TRBV20-1 to TRBJ1-5; 9 bases are a match to TRBD1. Germline V gene lookup returns CDR1 DFQATT and CDR2 SNEGSKA (reference sequence). There are 17 residues in the CDR3. CDR3 amino acids: CCAPGGTGRLNNQPQHF. CDR3 DNA: TGCTGTGCTCCCGGCGGGACAGGGAGGTTAAACAATCAGCCCCAGCATTTT.

The chain employs TRBV20-1 and TRBJ2-7, with D perhaps TRBD1 (6 bases). Germline-derived CDR1 and CDR2 are DFQATT and SNEGSKA (reference sequence). Trimming left V 5 bases short and J 5 bases short, with 16 bases between. CDR3 size: 13 residues. CDR3: CSAYHRDVNEQYF. In nucleotides, the CDR3 is TGCAGTGCTTATCACAGGGACGTGAACGAGCAGTACTTC.

This clonotype was seen a handful of times. The chain couples TRBV3-1 to TRBJ1-5; D remains ambiguous. V shed 0 bases and J shed 1 base, with 13 bases lying between them. The CDR3 sequence is 17 residues long. The germline gives CDR1 LGHDT, CDR2 YNNKEL (reference sequence). The DNA for the CDR3 is TGTGCCAGCAGCCAAGAAGCCGGCGGGAGCAGCAATCAGCCCCAGCATTTT. Its translation is CASSQEAGGSSNQPQHF.

This clonotype was counted many times. The V gene is TRBV10-2, the J gene TRBJ2-7; D ambiguous. The CDR3 has 11 amino acids. Trimming stripped 6 bases from V and 4 bases from J, with 7 bases between. The V gene's germline CDR1 is WSHSY and CDR2 SAAADI. The CDR3 sequence: CASSATYEQYF. As DNA, the CDR3 is TGCGCCAGCAGCGCCACATACGAGCAGTACTTC.

V and J are TRBV20-1 and TRBJ2-1, with 10 nucleotides matching TRBD2. CDR3 size: 16 residues. Germline V CDR1 and CDR2: DFQATT, SNEGSKA (reference sequence). The CDR3 coding sequence is TGCAGCTTTTGGGGGATAAGCGGGGGGGCGAACAATGAGCAGTTCTTC. Protein sequence: CSFWGISGGANNEQFF.

Ten or more counts support this clonotype. J is TRBJ1-2 and V is TRBV20-1; perhaps TRBD1 as D (5 bases). This CDR3 is 13 amino acids long. V was cut by 3 bases and J by 3 bases, with 11 bases left in between. Per germline, CDR1 DFQATT and CDR2 SNEGSKA (reference sequence). The CDR3 loop reads CSARPRADYGYTF. The CDR3 coding sequence is TGCAGTGCTAGGCCCAGGGCGGACTATGGCTACACCTTC.

The sample holds many counts of this clonotype. The chain couples TRBV20-1 to TRBJ2-3; 9 bases line up with TRBD2. The CDR3 loop spans 14 amino acids. After removal of 6 bases from V and 1 base from J, the junction contained 5 bases not matched to a gene. Germline V gene lookup returns CDR1 DFQATT and CDR2 SNEGSKA (reference sequence). CDR3 in DNA: TGCAGTGCATTCTCTAGCGGGGGCACAGATACGCAGTATTTT. Translation: CSAFSSGGTDTQYF.

The rearrangement joins TRBV12-5 to TRBJ1-1; TRBD1 might be the D (5 bases). Trimming took 0 bases from V and 1 from J, leaving 9 bases between them. This CDR3 contains 15 residues. Germline V gene lookup returns CDR1 LGHNT and CDR2 FRNRAP. The CDR3 DNA reads as TGTGCTAGTGGTTTGGTTTTTGGGGCGAACACTGAAGCTTTCTTT. It encodes CASGLVFGANTEAFF.

V and J are TRBV6-2 or TRBV6-3 and TRBJ2-5; no clear D. The CDR3 totals 15 residues. The germline V gene has CDR1 MNHEY and CDR2 SVGEGT. Trimming shortened V by 8 bases and J by 1 base, and 17 bases separated the two germline ends. CDR3 coding DNA: TGTGCCAGCGGGCGAGGATTCGCCCTCCAAGAGACCCAGTACTTC. The encoded protein is CASGRGFALQETQYF.

This clonotype has just a few counts. The chain joins TRBV7-2 to TRBJ2-1, with D hard to call. V was pared by 1 base and J by 2 bases, with 12 bases between. This CDR3 comprises 16 residues. Germline V gene data show CDR1 as SGHTA and CDR2 as FQGNSA. The CDR3 DNA sequence: TGTGCCAGCAGCTTAGGTCCCCGGGTAACCTACAATGAGCAGTTCTTC. Its translation: CASSLGPRVTYNEQFF.

This clonotype was picked up a small number of times. This chain joins TRBV20-1 and TRBJ2-5; D unresolved. Trimming cost V 6 bases and J 0 bases, with 2 bases left between them. CDR1 DFQATT and CDR2 SNEGSKA come from the germline V gene (reference sequence). The CDR3 covers 10 residues. Here the CDR3 reads CSANQETQYF. The DNA for the CDR3 is TGCAGTGCCAACCAAGAGACCCAGTACTTC.

This clonotype was counted between two and nine times. This rearrangement joins TRBV20-1 to TRBJ1-1; possible D gene TRBD1, 6 bases. This CDR3 is 13 amino acids long. The V end was cut by 5 bases, the J end by 4 bases, with 14 bases between. The germline CDR1 and CDR2 sequences are DFQATT and SNEGSKA (reference sequence). The CDR3 DNA is TGCAGTGCTCTACGACAGGAAAGCACTGAAGCTTTCTTT. As protein: CSALRQESTEAFF.

This clonotype was recorded at least ten times. The chain carries TRBV29-1 and TRBJ1-2; 12 nucleotides match TRBD1. J gave up 1 base and V 4 bases, and 1 base lay outside the gene matches. Germline V CDR1 and CDR2: SQVTM, ANQGSEA. The CDR3 is made up of 14 amino acids. The CDR3 sequence: CSVGDRGLNYGYTF. CDR3 in DNA: TGCAGCGTTGGGGACAGGGGGCTTAACTATGGCTACACCTTC. Complete variable domain (other parts from reference TRBV29-1 and TRBJ1-2): SAVISQKPSRDICQRGTSLTIQCQVDSQVTMMFWYRQQPGQSLTLIATANQGSEATYESGFVIDKFPISRPNLTFSTLTVSNMSPEDSSIYLCSVGDRGLNYGYTFGSGTRLTVV.

This clonotype was observed a handful of times. V gene TRBV12-3 or TRBV12-4 combines with J gene TRBJ1-4, with D hard to call. This CDR3 contains 13 residues. The V end lost 5 bases, the J end lost 7 bases, and 11 bases lay between the germline ends. The CDR3: CASSPPVVEKLFF. The CDR3, as DNA: TGTGCCAGCAGTCCCCCCGTAGTTGAAAAACTGTTTTTT.

The CDR3 bases are TGCAGCGTTGAAGGGGTTGGATCTGGCTACACCTTC. Residues: CSVEGVGSGYTF. The rearrangement uses TRBV29-1 and TRBJ1-2, with no clear D. The V gene lost 1 base and the J gene lost 7 bases, with 10 bases spanning the gap. Germline loops: CDR1 SQVTM, CDR2 ANQGSEA. The CDR3 totals 12 residues.

V usage is TRBV9 and J usage is TRBJ2-1, with 8 bases lining up with TRBD2. V shed 0 bases, J shed 4 bases, and the junction held 21 bases outside the gene matches. CDR3 length equals 21 residues. CDR1 and CDR2 from the germline V gene are SGDLS and YYNGEE. This chain's CDR3 is CASSVARGGLPTFRPYNEQFF. The CDR3 DNA follows: TGTGCCAGCAGCGTAGCCCGGGGGGGACTCCCAACATTCCGACCTTACAATGAGCAGTTCTTC.

V and J are TRBV6-5 and TRBJ2-5; tentatively, D is TRBD2 (5 bases). The CDR3 runs to 14 residues. The ends were cut back, 2 bases at V and 5 bases at J, with 12 bases in the middle. CDR1 is MNHEY and CDR2 is SVGAGI in the germline V gene. In DNA form, the CDR3 reads TGTGCCAGCAGTTACGTTTCTAGCATGGAGACCCAGTACTTC. Amino acid sequence: CASSYVSSMETQYF.

The chain carries TRBV7-8 and TRBJ2-1; weak D call: TRBD1 (5 bases). CDR3 size: 14 residues. CDR1 and CDR2 (germline): SGHVS, FQNEAQ. V lost 8 bases and J lost 4, with 15 bases in between. CDR3 protein: CASVGTGSYNEQFF. The DNA for the CDR3 is TGTGCCAGCGTAGGAACAGGTAGTTACAATGAGCAGTTCTTC.

This clonotype qualifies as medium-sized (0.01 to 0.1%). The genes are TRBV15 and TRBJ2-7; D remains unclear. V lost 0 bases, J lost 2 bases, and 14 bases lay in between. CDR3 length: 16 amino acids. CDR1 is LNHNV and CDR2 is YYDKDF in the germline V gene (reference sequence). The CDR3 spells CATSRDRSASPYEQYF. The CDR3 coding sequence is TGTGCCACCAGCAGAGATCGGTCTGCGTCCCCCTACGAGCAGTACTTC.

There are a few counts of this clonotype. The J gene is TRBJ2-5, the V gene TRBV7-2; D unresolved. Between the trimmed V and J ends, which lost 4 bases and 4 bases, there was a span of 7 bases. This CDR3 region has 12 residues. Germline V CDR1 and CDR2: SGHTA, FQGNSA. This chain's CDR3 is CASSSTSETQYF. The DNA for the CDR3 is TGTGCCAGCAGCTCTACATCAGAGACCCAGTACTTC.

Only a few counts were recorded for this clonotype. The J gene is TRBJ1-2, the V gene TRBV7-8; tentatively, D is TRBD1 (6 bases). V gave up 0 bases and J gave up 3 bases, with 14 bases separating them. Germline assignment: CDR1 SGHVS and CDR2 FQNEAQ. This CDR3 region has 16 residues. The CDR3 DNA sequence: TGTGCCAGCAGCTTAGCGCGGGGGCAGACCCACTATGGCTACACCTTC. This translates into CASSLARGQTHYGYTF.

This clonotype was detected ten times or more. The rearrangement links TRBV7-2 to TRBJ2-3; a weak D match, TRBD1 (6 bases). Germline values: CDR1 SGHTA, CDR2 FQGNSA. This CDR3 is built from 16 residues. The V end lost 5 bases, the J end lost 1 base, and 16 bases lay between the germline ends. CDR3 amino acids: CASSPHQGLRTDTQYF. The CDR3, as DNA: TGTGCCAGCAGCCCCCACCAGGGGTTGCGCACAGATACGCAGTATTTT.